Listed here is a single T cell receptor (beta chain). Which antigen it targets is not known. Base qualities were left out, and no much larger clone turns up one base away. The data originate from a study of CD8 T cells in Susac syndrome (dated by TCRdb to about 2019). With respect to the entire study: Repertoire sequencing was used to test whether CD8+ T cell activation and differentiation in Susac syndrome was antigen driven.

The CDR3 contains 15 residues, cysteine and phenylalanine counted. The sequence is cut down to CDR3 DNA, 45 bases in frame from base 1. V is shortened by 2 bases, J by 0 bases, and the region joining them spans 10 bases. The CDR1 and CDR2 encoded by the germline V gene (reference sequence) are GTSNPN and SVGIG. RNA was extracted using the RNeasy kit, and 0.5 to 1 microgram was reverse transcribed with random hexamers. TCR beta CDR3 regions were amplified with the immunoSEQ multiplex PCR assay covering 54 Vbeta and 13 Jbeta segments. To correct PCR amplification bias, a synthetic template baseline was used for both primer optimization and computational correction. On the study's bioinformatics: Only productive sequences were kept, with reads annotated to V, D and J genes according to IMGT and analyzed in immunoSEQ Analyzer. To calculate clonality, Shannon entropy was normalized by log2 of the number of productive unique sequences and then subtracted from one. For each patient and control, public and private clones were evaluated among the 100 most prevalent clones. Susac-specific clones were defined as absent from healthy and MS cohorts, approximately 1,000 published viral clones and other ImmuneACCESS disease sequences. TCRdb reprocessing: public reads trimmed at Q25 with fastp, clones called with MiXCR, in-frame beta chains kept. Merged by CDR3 protein, the rows form single entries marked with the most common genes and DNA. These V and J calls originate from TCRdb's pipeline instead of the authors' own analysis. The sample data list 180,000 or so distinct CDR3 sequences, and under 97% of these were observed just once. 0.093% of the sample is held by the ten biggest clonotypes.

High-throughput TCR beta sequencing profiled peripheral blood CD8+ and CD4+ T cells from healthy donors, Susac syndrome patients and multiple sclerosis patients. The multiple sclerosis controls were treatment-naive patients whose relapsing-remitting disease, either stable or active, fulfilled the revised McDonald criteria. CD8+ TEMRA cells were enriched by FACS, while bulk CD8+ and CD4+ T cells were purified by magnetic negative isolation. Blood was drawn into EDTA tubes, processed within 24 hours, and PBMCs were isolated by density gradient centrifugation. PBMCs intended for TCR sequencing were frozen in liquid nitrogen and were later thawed in a 37 degrees C water bath. The sorted or isolated CD4+, CD8+ and CD8+ TEMRA cells had a purity of 90% or higher. The investigation overall reported the following: The number of individuals in the TCR sequencing and HLA analysis was recognized as being relatively small.

The receptor was isolated from a human donor with multiple sclerosis. Sequencing input: CD4+ T cells from PBMCs. The V gene is TRBV30 and the J gene is TRBJ2-2, with no confidently assigned D gene. The CDR3 is CAWSLTVANTGELFF. The DNA is TGTGCCTGGAGTCTTACAGTCGCGAACACCGGGGAGCTGTTTTTT.